This paragraph covers one TCR beta chain sequence. Its antigen remains undetermined. Base qualities are not recorded, but no much larger clone differs from it by a single base. The TCR beta CDR3 regions were amplified from the RNA transcripts. For the first round of RT-PCR on the TCR CDR3, the HTBI primer set was used together with the Qiagen OneStep RT-PCR kit. Libraries were constructed in a second round of multiplex PCR, after which size selection and purification were carried out. Libraries were sequenced paired-end with 100 bp reads on an Illumina HiSeq2000. The paper's processing steps were these. Raw data were processed with SOAPnuke, discarding reads with adapters, uncalled bases, mean Phred below 15, or no exact constant-primer or identifier match. High-quality paired reads were merged with COPE v1.2.5, and unique nucleotide sequences were defined as clonotypes. MiTCR v1.1 was used to align clonotypes to the IMGT TRBV, TRBD and TRBJ reference segments. Only V-J combinations with frequency above 0.0001, covering about 99% of repertoires, were analysed. The TCS score was defined as the ratio of F50 (clonal expansion) to E x V (chaos), calculated using BLOSUM62-based TCRdist between CDR3 peptides within each V-J. Welch's t-statistics and random forest reduced some 510 V-J features to about 13, which were used in a naive Bayes classifier (R e1071). Thyroid-blood repertoire similarity was quantified with the Morisita-Horn index. Using fastp trimming at Q25 and MiXCR clonotype assembly, TCRdb reanalyzed the public sequencing data and kept in-frame beta chains. Rows merge per CDR3 protein into single entries with the most common DNA and genes. It is TCRdb's table, rather than the study itself, that gives the V and J calls and clone size. The table for this sample lists hundreds of thousands of distinct CDR3 sequences; 38% of them were counted only once. The ten largest make up around 9.3% of the sample.

The data were obtained in a study of T cells in Graves' hyperthyroidism and ophthalmopathy (dated by TCRdb to between 2019 and 2020). Context from the whole study: Peripheral blood samples were taken at initial diagnosis, before any treatment was given. To identify distinguishing TCR V-J signatures, a discovery cohort of roughly 100 patients was used, comprising 43 with Graves' ophthalmopathy and 57 with stable Graves' hyperthyroidism. After sampling, hyperthyroidism patients received methimazole starting at 30 mg daily, and ophthalmopathy patients received high-dose intravenous methylprednisolone. According to the paper, TCR Vbeta CDR3 sequencing was carried out on 135 peripheral blood samples, which came from 40 to 45 ophthalmopathy, around 74 hyperthyroidism and about 17 progressor patients. The 95 to 100 discovery patients were randomly divided into training and test sets at a 7:3 ratio. An independent validation cohort of around 19 hyperthyroidism patients and about 15 patients who later progressed to ophthalmopathy tested prospective prediction of ophthalmopathy. The study also compared thyroid tissue and blood T-cell repertoires from a handful of Graves' hyperthyroidism patients.

A patient counted as having stable Graves' hyperthyroidism if no progression to ophthalmopathy occurred over 18 months of follow-up. Hyperthyroidism patients were newly diagnosed, had a disease duration of under 2 months, and were aged 18 to 65 years. Exclusion was applied to patients with uncontrolled infections, other autoimmune diseases, pregnancy or lactation. Clinical symptoms, serum thyroxine and TRAb, thyroid ultrasound, and orbital computed tomography formed the basis for the diagnoses. Ficoll-Paque density gradient centrifugation was used to isolate PBMCs from 9.5 to 10 ml of fresh peripheral blood. Total RNA was extracted using Trizol reagent, and RNA quality was assessed on an Agilent 2100 Bioanalyzer. Summary of the overall study and its limitations: A model built on a 13 V-J signature distinguished ophthalmopathy from stable hyperthyroidism, reaching approximately 89% sensitivity and around 81% specificity in cross-validation and 80%/75% in testing. Most expanded thyroid clonotypes (frequency above 0.001) were also detected in blood, suggesting blood repertoires may reflect thyroid immune responses. In validation, the model predicted progression to ophthalmopathy with approximately 71% sensitivity and about 72% specificity, a median of approximately 6.5 months before onset. Sample size was not statistically predetermined, and investigators were not blinded to group allocation.

This clonotype was sampled from a man aged 18 to 29 with Graves' hyperthyroidism. What was sequenced was blood.

The CDR3 corresponds to CSARAGGLYQETQYF. The sequenced DNA is TGCAGTGCTAGAGCAGGGGGACTGTACCAAGAGACCCAGTACTTC. This chain is built from TRBV20-1 and TRBJ2-5; D gene: possibly TRBD1, on 7 matching bases. The germline V gene (reference sequence) provides CDR1 DFQATT and CDR2 SNEGSKA. V loses 1 base of germline sequence and J loses 0 bases, and the interval between the two ends is 12 bases. Inclusive of the bounding cysteine and phenylalanine, the CDR3 is 15 residues long. The sequence is cut down to CDR3 DNA, 45 bases in frame from base 1.